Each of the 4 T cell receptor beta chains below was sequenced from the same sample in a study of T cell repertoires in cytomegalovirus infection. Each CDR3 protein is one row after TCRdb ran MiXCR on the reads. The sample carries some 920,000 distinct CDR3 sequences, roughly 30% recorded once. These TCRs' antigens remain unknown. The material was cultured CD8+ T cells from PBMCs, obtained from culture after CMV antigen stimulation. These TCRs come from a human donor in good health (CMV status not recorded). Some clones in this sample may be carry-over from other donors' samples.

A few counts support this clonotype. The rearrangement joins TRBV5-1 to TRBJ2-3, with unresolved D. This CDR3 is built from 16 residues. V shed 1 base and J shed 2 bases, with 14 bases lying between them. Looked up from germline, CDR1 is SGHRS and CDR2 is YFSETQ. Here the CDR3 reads CASSLSRAPATDTQYF. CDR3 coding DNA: TGCGCCAGCAGCTTGTCTCGGGCCCCCGCCACAGATACGCAGTATTTT. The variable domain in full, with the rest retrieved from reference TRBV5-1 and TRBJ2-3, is KAGVTQTPRYLIKTRGQQVTLSCSPISGHRSVSWYQQTPGQGLQFLFEYFSETQRNKGNFPGRFSGRQFSNSRSEMNVSTLELGDSALYLCASSLSRAPATDTQYFGPGTRLTVL.

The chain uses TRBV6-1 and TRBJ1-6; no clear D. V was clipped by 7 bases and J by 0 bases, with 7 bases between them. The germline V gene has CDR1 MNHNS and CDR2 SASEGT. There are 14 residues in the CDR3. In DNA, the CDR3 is TGTGCCAGCACTGGCGACTCCTATAATTCACCCCTCCACTTT. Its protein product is CASTGDSYNSPLHF.

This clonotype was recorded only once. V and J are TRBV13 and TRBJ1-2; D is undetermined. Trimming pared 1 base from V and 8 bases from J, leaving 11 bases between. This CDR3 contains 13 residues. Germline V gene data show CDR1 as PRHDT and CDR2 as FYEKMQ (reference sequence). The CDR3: CASSLVGHRGYTF. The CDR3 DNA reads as TGTGCCAGCAGCTTAGTAGGGCACCGAGGCTACACCTTC.

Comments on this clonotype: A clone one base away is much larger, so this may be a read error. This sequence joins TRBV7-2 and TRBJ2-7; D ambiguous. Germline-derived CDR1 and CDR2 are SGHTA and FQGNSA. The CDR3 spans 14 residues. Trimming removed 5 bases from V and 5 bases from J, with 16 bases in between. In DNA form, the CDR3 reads TGTGCCAGCAGCCCCGGTGGATGGACCCACGAGCAGTACGTC. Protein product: CASSPGGWTHEQYV.